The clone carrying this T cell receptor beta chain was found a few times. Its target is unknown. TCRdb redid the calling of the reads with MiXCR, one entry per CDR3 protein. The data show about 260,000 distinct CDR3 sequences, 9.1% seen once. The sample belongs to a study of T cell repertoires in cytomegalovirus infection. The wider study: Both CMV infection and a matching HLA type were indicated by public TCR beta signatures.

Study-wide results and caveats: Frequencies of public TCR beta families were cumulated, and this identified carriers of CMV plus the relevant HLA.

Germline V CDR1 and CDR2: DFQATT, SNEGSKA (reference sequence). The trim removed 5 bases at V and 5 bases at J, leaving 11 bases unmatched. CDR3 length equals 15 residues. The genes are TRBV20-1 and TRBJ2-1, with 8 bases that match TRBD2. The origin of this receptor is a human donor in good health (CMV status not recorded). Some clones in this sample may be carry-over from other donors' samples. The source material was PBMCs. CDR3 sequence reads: CSAGIIGLADNEQFF. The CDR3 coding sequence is TGCAGTGCTGGCATAATTGGACTAGCAGACAATGAGCAGTTCTTC.